A selection of T cell receptor beta chains follows, all from one sample in a study of blood T cell repertoires in COVID-19. Profiling relied on immunoSEQ multiplex PCR, and the TCRdb table lists in-frame clones only, not all of them. The top ten clones hold about 12% of a sample with some 290,000 clones, roughly nine tenths of them seen once. Sequenced sample: peripheral blood. These receptors originate from a woman aged 25 to 39 with COVID-19, enrolled during active disease. Both conserved end residues are part of each CDR3. D genes are given only for firm matches.

V gene | D gene | CDR3 protein
TRBV30 | TRBD1 | CAGSIQGAAPLHF
TRBV28 | TRBD1 | CASRGQGSLFTEAFF
TRBV5-1 | - | CASSLAMGQSSYEQYF
TRBV2 | - | CASSDLRVEGYTF
TRBV12-3/TRBV12-4 | - | CASSMGQLEEQFF
TRBV18 | TRBD1 | CASSPFWDRLYGYTF
TRBV7-9 | - | CASSFPIDLGEQYF
TRBV18 | TRBD2 | CASSLGRGGYEQYF
TRBV5-5 | TRBD1 | CASSWTGDSEQYF
TRBV10-2 | - | CASIGGGYNEQFF
TRBV19 | TRBD2 | CASSGAGDASEQYF
TRBV5-8 | - | CASSSWTDIYGYTF
TRBV2 | TRBD1 | CASTVEGAGNQPQHF
TRBV11-2 | - | CASSSPVGVTQYF
TRBV5-3 | TRBD1 | CARSRDRGRNSNQPQHF
TRBV6-6 | - | CASSYLGLGQETQYF
TRBV18 | - | CASSLDRKTEAFF
TRBV18 | - | CASSPQQGNTEAFF
TRBV18 | - | CASSPTGNLGQPQHF
TRBV5-1 | - | CASSSTLGQGNTEAFF
TRBV5-4 | - | CASSLGGHTEAFF
TRBV4-2 | TRBD1 | CASSPGQGIYEQYF
TRBV19 | - | CASSMGKGGGSNSPLHF
TRBV5-1 | - | CASSPTVADSGNTIYF
TRBV5-1 | TRBD1 | CASSLGGGEAYEQYF